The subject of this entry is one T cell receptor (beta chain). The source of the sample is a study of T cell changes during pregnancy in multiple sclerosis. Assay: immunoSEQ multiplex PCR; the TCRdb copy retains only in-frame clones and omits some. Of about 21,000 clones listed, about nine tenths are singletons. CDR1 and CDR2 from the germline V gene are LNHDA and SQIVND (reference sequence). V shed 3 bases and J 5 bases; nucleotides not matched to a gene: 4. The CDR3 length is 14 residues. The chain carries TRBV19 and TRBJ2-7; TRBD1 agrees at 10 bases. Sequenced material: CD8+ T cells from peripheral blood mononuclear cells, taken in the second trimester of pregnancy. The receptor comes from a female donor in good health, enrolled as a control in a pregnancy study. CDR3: CASSMGTGADEQYF. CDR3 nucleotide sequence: TGTGCCAGTAGTATGGGGACAGGGGCCGACGAGCAGTACTTC. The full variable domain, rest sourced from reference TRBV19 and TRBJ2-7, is DGGITQSPKYLFRKEGQNVTLSCEQNLNHDAMYWYRQDPGQGLRLIYYSQIVNDFQKGDIAEGYSVSREKKESFPLTVTSAQKNPTAFYLCASSMGTGADEQYFGPGTRLTVT.